This T cell receptor beta chain was captured in a study of T cells in Graves' hyperthyroidism and ophthalmopathy. Study-wide findings and caveats: Blood also showed most of the thyroid clonotypes that were expanded above 0.001. Through a model of 13 V-J features, ophthalmopathy was separated from stable hyperthyroidism.

Using RNA transcripts as the source, TCR beta CDR3 regions were amplified. With the HTBI primer set, the TCR CDR3 went through a first round of RT-PCR. TCRdb redid the calling of the multiplex PCR reads with MiXCR, one entry per CDR3 protein. The table records about 400,000 distinct CDR3 sequences, 14% to 15% of them present only once. The junction had 4 bases not matched to a gene; V was cut back by 0 bases and J by 0 bases. The CDR3 loop spans 17 amino acids. Germline V CDR1 and CDR2: SGHVS, FNYEAQ. Points on this clonotype: Its antigen is not identified.

Every diagnosis used clinical symptoms, serum thyroxine and TRAb, thyroid ultrasound and orbital computed tomography. The clonotype comes from a man younger than 35 with Graves' ophthalmopathy. Sequenced: blood. This chain joins TRBV7-6 and TRBJ1-1, with 10 bases that match TRBD1. For the CDR3, the DNA is TGTGCCAGCAGCTTAGCGGGACAGGGGATAATGAACACTGAAGCTTTCTTT. Translated, it gives CASSLAGQGIMNTEAFF. Drawing the rest from reference TRBV7-6 and TRBJ1-1, the complete variable domain is GAGVSQSPRYKVTKRGQDVALRCDPISGHVSLYWYRQALGQGPEFLTYFNYEAQQDKSGLPNDRFSAERPEGSISTLTIQRTEQRDSAMYRCASSLAGQGIMNTEAFFGQGTRLTVV.